A selection of T cell receptor beta chains follows, all from one sample in a study of Ad26.COV2.S vaccination and SARS-CoV-2 variants. Only in-frame clones appear in the TCRdb table, and some are missing; sequencing was by immunoSEQ multiplex PCR. The table has about 680,000 clones, around 90% seen once. Sequencing used peripheral blood, obtained in a trial of Ad26.COV2.S vaccine versus placebo. The receptors were gathered from a person aged 18-65 years who received the Ad26.COV2.S COVID-19 vaccine or a placebo. Each CDR3 is given with its conserved first and last residue. A D gene is named only where the DNA matches it firmly. Rows give clone size only sometimes, using once, few, many, or a class for an expanded clone.

V gene	CDR3 length	clone size	D gene	J gene	CDR3 DNA	CDR3 protein
TRBV12-3/TRBV12-4	12	.	.	TRBJ2-7	TGTGCCAGCAGTTTGAACTCTCACGAGCAGTACTTC	CASSLNSHEQYF
TRBV6-2/TRBV6-3	17	once	TRBD2	TRBJ2-7	TGTGCCAGCAGTTACTGGACGGGACTAGCGACCCCCTACGAGCAGTACTTC	CASSYWTGLATPYEQYF
TRBV6-1	15	.	.	TRBJ2-5	TGTGCCAGCAGTCCGAAACAGGGTAGGCAAGAGACCCAGTACTTC	CASSPKQGRQETQYF
TRBV4-2	16	few	TRBD1	TRBJ1-3	TGTGCCAGCAGCCCAGGGGACAGGGTATCTGGAAACACCATATATTTT	CASSPGDRVSGNTIYF
TRBV18	15	.	TRBD1	TRBJ1-2	TGTGCCAGCTCACCTGGGATCTACAGGGGCGATGGCTACACCTTC	CASSPGIYRGDGYTF
TRBV12-3/TRBV12-4	13	once	.	TRBJ1-6	TGTGCCAGCAGATCTGCATTCGGTCTGACCCTCCACTTT	CASRSAFGLTLHF
TRBV5-1	16	.	.	TRBJ2-1	TGCGCCAGCAGCTTGACGACTGGTAGCTCCTACAATGAGCAGTTCTTC	CASSLTTGSSYNEQFF
TRBV6-5	13	.	.	TRBJ1-2	TGTGCCAGCTTCCACGGGTCTAACTATGGCTACACCTTC	CASFHGSNYGYTF
TRBV6-5	15	few	TRBD1	TRBJ2-7	TGTGCCAGCAGTAAACGGACAGGCCCGCCCTACGAGCAGTACTTC	CASSKRTGPPYEQYF
TRBV12-1	19	.	.	TRBJ1-6	TGTGCCAGCAGCTCAAGGGAGACAGGGCCAGGCTCCTATAATTCACCCCTCCACTTT	CASSSRETGPGSYNSPLHF
TRBV7-9	14	.	TRBD1	TRBJ2-5	TGTGCCAGCAGCCACCGGACAGGAGAGGAGACCCAGTACTTC	CASSHRTGEETQYF
TRBV30	14	.	.	TRBJ2-7	TGTGCCTGGAAACGATCAGGAACCTCCTACGAGCAGTACTTC	CAWKRSGTSYEQYF
TRBV5-1	13	.	.	TRBJ2-3	TGCGCCAGCAGCCTGGACACTACGGATACGCAGTATTTT	CASSLDTTDTQYF
TRBV29-1	14	few	.	TRBJ1-1	TGCAGCGCGTTAGCGGGGGGGCGGATGTCTGAAGCTTTCTTT	CSALAGGRMSEAFF
TRBV5-1	12	.	TRBD2	TRBJ2-7	TGCGCCAGCAGCCCGCCCGGGGGGGAGCAGTACTTC	CASSPPGGEQYF
TRBV5-4	15	few	.	TRBJ2-7	TGTGCCAGCAGCTTGGCGGCTAGCGTTGTCTACGAGCAGTACTTC	CASSLAASVVYEQYF
TRBV27	16	.	.	TRBJ2-1	TGTGCCAGCAGCCCGCTCCGGGGCACGGGGACAAATGAGCAGTTCTTC	CASSPLRGTGTNEQFF
TRBV19	15	once	.	TRBJ2-1	TGTGCCAGTTCAACGCGGCGGGGAACCTACAATGAGCAGTTCTTC	CASSTRRGTYNEQFF
TRBV30	14	.	.	TRBJ1-5	TGTGCCTGGAGTGTTACACTTAGCAATCAGCCCCAGCATTTT	CAWSVTLSNQPQHF
TRBV5-6	11	.	.	TRBJ2-1	TGTGCCAGCACGGCTTACAATGAGCAGTTCTTC	CASTAYNEQFF
TRBV24-1	17	.	.	TRBJ1-5	TGTGCCACCAGTGACCCCTTGGACGGGAATAGCAATCAGCCCCAGCATTTT	CATSDPLDGNSNQPQHF
TRBV15	15	.	.	TRBJ1-1	TGTGCCACCAGCAGAGATCTTCGGGGGAACACTGAAGCTTTCTTT	CATSRDLRGNTEAFF
TRBV3-1/TRBV3-2	16	.	TRBD2	TRBJ2-5	TGTGCCAGCAGCCAAGCCCCGCGACTAGCGGAAGAGACCCAGTACTTC	CASSQAPRLAEETQYF
TRBV18	17	.	.	TRBJ2-6	TGTGCCAGCTCACCGCTGGACAGCGTCTCTGGGGCCAACGTCCTGACTTTC	CASSPLDSVSGANVLTF
TRBV19	14	.	TRBD2	TRBJ2-1	TGTGCCATTGGGGCGGGAGGGACCTACAATGAGCAGTTCTTC	CAIGAGGTYNEQFF
TRBV7-9	13	.	TRBD2	TRBJ2-7	TGTGCCAGCAGCGTTAGCGGGAGCTACGAGCAGTACTTC	CASSVSGSYEQYF
TRBV29-1	13	.	.	TRBJ2-5	TGCAGCGTCGGGGAGGGGGGCCGCGAGACCCAGTACTTC	CSVGEGGRETQYF
TRBV19	15	few	.	TRBJ2-1	TGTGCCAGTAGTCCTCCCGGGAGAGTCGCGGATGAGCAGTTCTTC	CASSPPGRVADEQFF
TRBV5-6	17	.	.	TRBJ1-2	TGTGCCAGCAGCTTGAGGGGCCGACAGAACAATAACTATGGCTACACCTTC	CASSLRGRQNNNYGYTF
TRBV27	14	.	TRBD1	TRBJ1-2	TGTGCCAGCAGTTTAACGTTCGGGACAGGTGGCTACACCTTC	CASSLTFGTGGYTF
TRBV4-3	20	.	TRBD1	TRBJ1-4	TGCGCCAGCAGCCATAATTTTAACCGGGACAGGGTTGCAACTAATGAAAAACTGTTTTTT	CASSHNFNRDRVATNEKLFF
TRBV12-5	15	.	.	TRBJ2-5	TGTGCTAGTGTCCCCCCACAGCAGGGATGGGAGACCCAGTACTTC	CASVPPQQGWETQYF
TRBV5-1	14	.	TRBD1	TRBJ2-5	TGCGCCAGCAGCAGAGGACAGGAGCAAGAGACCCAGTACTTC	CASSRGQEQETQYF
TRBV6-6	16	.	.	TRBJ2-2	TGTGCCAGCAGTACCCATACGCCGGGGAACACCGGGGAGCTGTTTTTT	CASSTHTPGNTGELFF
TRBV19	13	.	.	TRBJ1-1	TGTGCCAGTAGTGTGACTGTGAACACTGAAGCTTTCTTT	CASSVTVNTEAFF
TRBV2	15	.	.	TRBJ2-7	TGTGCCAGCTTGCTAGACCAAACAATCTCCTACGAGCAGTACTTC	CASLLDQTISYEQYF
TRBV4-2	14	.	.	TRBJ1-6	TGTGCCAGCAGCCAAGAGGGATCGAATTCACCCCTCCACTTT	CASSQEGSNSPLHF
TRBV2	14	.	TRBD1	TRBJ2-3	TGTGCCAGCAGCCGGGACAGGCGCACAGATACGCAGTATTTT	CASSRDRRTDTQYF
TRBV14	14	.	TRBD2	TRBJ2-1	TGTGCCAGCAGCCAAGATCTGGCTAGCGGGTGGCAGTTCTTC	CASSQDLASGWQFF
TRBV4-3	16	.	.	TRBJ2-2	TGCGCCAGCAGCCAAGAAAAGGGCTCGAACACCGGGGAGCTGTTTTTT	CASSQEKGSNTGELFF
TRBV7-6	14	.	.	TRBJ2-7	TGTGCCAGCAGCTTGGAGGGTCTGCAGGACGAGCAGTACTTC	CASSLEGLQDEQYF
TRBV3-1/TRBV3-2	15	.	TRBD1	TRBJ1-1	TGTGCCAGCAGCCAAGATAGCACAGGGGACGCTGAAGCTTTCTTT	CASSQDSTGDAEAFF